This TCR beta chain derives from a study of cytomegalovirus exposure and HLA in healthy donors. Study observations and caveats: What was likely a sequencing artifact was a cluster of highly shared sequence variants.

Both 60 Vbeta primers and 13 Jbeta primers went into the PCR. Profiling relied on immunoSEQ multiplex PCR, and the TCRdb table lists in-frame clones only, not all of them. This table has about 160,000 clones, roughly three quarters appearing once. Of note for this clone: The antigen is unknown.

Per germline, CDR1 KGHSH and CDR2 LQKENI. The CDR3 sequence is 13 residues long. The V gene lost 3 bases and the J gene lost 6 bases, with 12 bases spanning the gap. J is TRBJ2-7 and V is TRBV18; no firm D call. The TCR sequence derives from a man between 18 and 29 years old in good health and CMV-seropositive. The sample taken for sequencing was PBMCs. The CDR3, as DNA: TGTGCCAGCTCACCGGTCACCCCCGGCGAGCAGTACTTC. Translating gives CASSPVTPGEQYF.